One sample yielded the 15 T cell receptor beta chains listed below, sequenced in a study of PD-1 blockade in classical Hodgkin lymphoma. The time point was: cycle 4 day 1 (C4D1), after six to seven weeks of nivolumab. With no exception, relapse followed autologous stem cell transplantation in all patients, and brentuximab vedotin exposure varied. Profiled with immunoSEQ multiplex PCR; TCRdb holds only in-frame clones, not every one. The sample contains roughly 96,000 clones, 85% to 95% of which appear only once. The starting material was peripheral blood mononuclear cells (PBMCs), obtained before the fourth cycle of nivolumab. Every receptor here comes from a human donor with classical Hodgkin lymphoma.

This chain joins TRBV9 and TRBJ2-1; perhaps TRBD2 as D (6 bases). The CDR3 has 15 residues. The germline gives CDR1 SGDLS, CDR2 YYNGEE. V was clipped by 5 bases and J by 7 bases, with 19 bases between them. CDR3 amino acids: CASSQIAWRGNEQFF. Written as DNA, the CDR3 is TGTGCCAGCAGTCAAATAGCTTGGAGGGGAAATGAGCAGTTCTTC.

The chain employs TRBV10-2 and TRBJ2-7; 14 nucleotides align to TRBD2. J was trimmed by 5 bases and V by 8 bases; bases with no gene match: 11. Germline CDR1 and CDR2: WSHSY and SAAADI. The CDR3 has 16 amino acids. DNA of the CDR3: TGCGCCAGCCAGACTAGCGGGAGGGCAGGGCTCCACGAGCAGTACTTC. This codes for CASQTSGRAGLHEQYF.

A single count supports this clone. CDR3 nucleotide sequence: TGTGCCAGCAGTTTCGCTGCGCCGGGGGGGGAGACCCAGTACTTC. Amino acid sequence: CASSFAAPGGETQYF. J is TRBJ2-5 and V is TRBV28, with 8 positions matching TRBD2. This CDR3 spans 15 amino acids. J gave up 5 bases and V 3 bases, and 8 bases lay outside the gene matches. Germline-derived CDR1 and CDR2 are MDHEN and SYDVKM.

This chain links TRBV27 with TRBJ2-7, with D perhaps assigned TRBD1 or TRBD2 (5 bases each). Looked up from germline, CDR1 is MNHEY and CDR2 is SMNVEV (reference sequence). V lost 5 bases to trimming and J lost 6 bases, with 8 bases between them. The CDR3 is made up of 11 amino acids. This chain's CDR3 is CASSGGGEQYF. The CDR3 DNA reads as TGTGCCAGCAGTGGGGGTGGCGAGCAGTACTTC.

The rearrangement uses TRBV27 and TRBJ1-5; a possible D gene is TRBD1 (6 bases). Germline CDR1 MNHEY, CDR2 SMNVEV (reference sequence). CDR3 length equals 13 residues. Trimming removed 3 bases from V and 5 bases from J, with 8 bases in between. The CDR3 DNA is TGTGCCAGCAGTTTCCGACAGGATCAGCCCCAGCATTTT. Amino acid sequence: CASSFRQDQPQHF.

This clone was observed once. The genes are TRBV28 and TRBJ2-6; D is ambiguous. This CDR3 is built from 15 residues. V gave up 3 bases and J gave up 0 bases, with 6 bases separating them. In germline, CDR1 is MDHEN, CDR2 SYDVKM. CDR3 sequence (DNA): TGTGCCAGCAGTTTGTCGTTCTCTGGGGCCAACGTCCTGACTTTC. This encodes CASSLSFSGANVLTF.

The chain employs TRBV11-3 and TRBJ2-1; 7 bases map to TRBD1. Germline CDR1 is SGHNT and CDR2 is YENEEA. Germline trimming cut 0 bases from V and 6 bases from J; bases unmatched to any gene: 8. The CDR3 is made up of 16 amino acids. This chain's CDR3 is CASSLEGRQGFNEQFF. DNA of the CDR3: TGTGCCAGCAGCTTAGAAGGGAGACAGGGATTCAATGAGCAGTTCTTC.

The rearrangement uses TRBV6-4 and TRBJ1-4, with D possibly matching TRBD1 (5 bases). This CDR3 comprises 16 residues. V lost 7 bases and J lost 6, with 21 bases in between. Per germline, CDR1 MRHNA and CDR2 SNTAGT. CDR3 nucleotide sequence: TGTGCCAGCAAGGGCAATGGTTTGGGGGTAGATGAAAAACTGTTTTTT. It codes for CASKGNGLGVDEKLFF.

The chain is built from TRBV10-3 and TRBJ1-2; TRBD1 aligns across 10 bases. V dropped 6 bases and J dropped 3; count of bases not matched to a gene: 7. Germline CDR1 ENHRY, CDR2 SYGVKD. The CDR3 has 15 residues. Here the CDR3 DNA reads TGTGCCATCAGGCCCGGGACAGGGGAGGACTATGGCTACACCTTC. Residues: CAIRPGTGEDYGYTF.

The chain couples TRBV29-1 to TRBJ1-4; D is possibly TRBD1 (6 bases). The CDR3 is made up of 14 amino acids. Germline CDR1 SQVTM, CDR2 ANQGSEA. V lost 1 base, J lost 3 bases, and 9 bases lay in between. The CDR3 loop reads CSVEGGGPNEKLFF. The CDR3, as DNA: TGCAGCGTTGAAGGGGGGGGGCCTAATGAAAAACTGTTTTTT.

The chain couples TRBV13 to TRBJ2-5; 8 nucleotides line up with TRBD2. The germline gives CDR1 PRHDT, CDR2 FYEKMQ (reference sequence). Trimming cost V 5 bases and J 1 base; bases outside gene matches: 9. This CDR3 has 16 residues. The CDR3 DNA is TGTGCCAGCAGCGATGGGACTAGGGGATTCCAAGAGACCCAGTACTTC. Its protein is CASSDGTRGFQETQYF.

The chain carries TRBV9 and TRBJ1-2; no clear D. With 5 bases removed from V and 0 bases from J, the gap between germline ends came to 11 bases. CDR1 and CDR2 (germline): SGDLS, YYNGEE. This CDR3 region has 14 residues. In nucleotides, the CDR3 is TGTGCCAGCAGTCCCACCATATCTAACTATGGCTACACCTTC. Translating gives CASSPTISNYGYTF.

This clone was seen once. The CDR3: CASNAGNPYEQYF. The CDR3 bases are TGTGCCAGCAATGCAGGGAATCCCTACGAGCAGTACTTC. The J gene is TRBJ2-7, the V gene TRBV6-1; TRBD1 might be the D (5 bases). Germline assignment: CDR1 MNHNS and CDR2 SASEGT. V lost 7 bases to trimming and J lost 2 bases, with 12 bases between them. This CDR3 has 13 amino acids.

This clone was seen once. The genes are TRBV5-8 and TRBJ2-7; tentatively, D is TRBD1 (6 bases). Germline V gene data show CDR1 as SGHTS and CDR2 as YDEGEE. V dropped 3 bases and J dropped 2 bases, with 24 bases sitting between them. The CDR3 runs 18 residues. CDR3 loop: CASSSRFGQLDLTYEQYF. In DNA, the CDR3 is TGTGCCAGCAGCTCACGGTTTGGACAGCTTGATTTGACCTACGAGCAGTACTTC.

V gene TRBV29-1 combines with J gene TRBJ2-5, with 7 bases identical to TRBD2. Losses at the gene ends were 5 bases for V and 4 bases for J; bases not matched to a gene: 13. The CDR3 has 15 residues. CDR1 is SQVTM and CDR2 is ANQGSEA in the germline V gene. In DNA, the CDR3 is TGCAGCGTTCACGTGACTAGCCTGGTAAGAGAGACCCAGTACTTC. Its protein is CSVHVTSLVRETQYF.